This T cell receptor (beta chain) was obtained from a study of T cells in Graves' hyperthyroidism and ophthalmopathy. Study findings and constraints: Expanded thyroid clonotypes (above 0.001) were mostly also found in blood.

RNA transcripts gave rise to amplified TCR beta CDR3 regions. TCR CDR3 regions were first amplified by RT-PCR with HTBI primers. MiXCR, run by TCRdb on the multiplex PCR reads, gives a single entry per CDR3 protein. The table shows around 290,000 distinct CDR3 sequences, with roughly an eighth occurring only once. A word on this clonotype: Its specificity is unknown.

Material for sequencing was blood. The receptor was derived from a woman between 40 and 55 years old with Graves' hyperthyroidism.

The CDR3 here is CASSLVGQGNYGYTF. The CDR3, as DNA: TGTGCCAGCAGTTTGGTGGGACAGGGGAACTATGGCTACACCTTC. The chain uses TRBV28 and TRBJ1-2; the match to TRBD1 covers 10 bases. The CDR3 totals 15 residues. Unmatched junction bases numbered 3, after V lost 3 bases and J lost 2 bases. Germline V gene sequence: CDR1 MDHEN, CDR2 SYDVKM.